A single sample is the source of the 28 T cell receptor beta chains below, sequenced in a study of blood T cell repertoires in COVID-19. Sequencing used immunoSEQ multiplex PCR; TCRdb keeps in-frame clones, though not all of them. The table includes 160,000 or so clones, under 85% detected once. The source material was peripheral blood. The receptors derive from a man in his 70s who had recovered from COVID-19.

The genes are TRBV11-3 and TRBJ2-2, with D possibly matching TRBD2 (5 bases). CDR3 size: 14 residues. Germline V gene lookup returns CDR1 SGHNT and CDR2 YENEEA. Trimming shortened V by 1 base and J by 5 bases, and 8 bases separated the two germline ends. The CDR3: CASSLARGTGELFF. The DNA of the CDR3 is TGTGCCAGCAGCTTAGCCCGAGGGACCGGGGAGCTGTTTTTT.

The chain employs TRBV5-1 and TRBJ1-2; D ambiguous. The V and J ends lost 0 bases and 4 bases respectively, with 10 bases between them. This CDR3 is built from 14 residues. CDR1 is SGHRS and CDR2 is YFSETQ in the germline V gene. The CDR3 nucleotides are TGCGCCAGCAGCTTGGTATCCTCGAGCTATGGCTACACCTTC. Its translation: CASSLVSSSYGYTF.

The rearrangement joins TRBV20-1 to TRBJ2-1, with a weak D call TRBD2 (5 bases). The CDR3 runs 11 residues. Germline CDR1 reads DFQATT; CDR2 reads SNEGSKA (reference sequence). The V end was cut by 6 bases, the J end by 8 bases, with 11 bases between. CDR3 DNA: TGCAGTGCAAGGAGGCAATATGAGCAGTTCTTC. This gives the protein CSARRQYEQFF.

This chain joins TRBV5-1 and TRBJ2-7; 8 nucleotides align to TRBD1. V shed 5 bases and J 0 bases; nucleotides not matched to a gene: 4. The V gene's germline CDR1 is SGHRS and CDR2 YFSETQ. The length of the CDR3 is 14 residues. The CDR3 sequence: CASRDRVDSYEQYF. DNA of the CDR3: TGCGCCAGCAGGGACAGGGTTGACTCCTACGAGCAGTACTTC.

The chain uses TRBV6-5 and TRBJ2-3; 11 nucleotides agree with TRBD1. CDR3 length: 15 residues. V was pared by 6 bases and J by 2 bases, with 4 bases of the junction left unmatched. The germline V gene encodes CDR1 MNHEY and CDR2 SVGAGI. The CDR3 DNA sequence: TGTGCCAGCAGCTGGGACAGGGGGTCCACAGATACGCAGTATTTT. Translating gives CASSWDRGSTDTQYF.

This clone showed up just a few times. J is TRBJ1-1 and V is TRBV2; a possible D gene is TRBD1 (5 bases). CDR1 and CDR2 (germline): SNHLY, FYNNEI. Trimming removed 3 bases from V and 1 base from J, with 12 bases in between. The CDR3 is 15 amino acids. The CDR3 bases are TGTGCCAGCAGTGACATGGGACTCAAGAACACTGAAGCTTTCTTT. It is translated as CASSDMGLKNTEAFF.

V is TRBV7-9 and J is TRBJ1-2, with 9 bases lining up with TRBD1. Looked up from germline, CDR1 is SEHNR and CDR2 is FQNEAQ (reference sequence). The length of the CDR3 is 16 residues. V gave up 2 bases and J gave up 4 bases; unmatched junction bases: 8. Here the CDR3 DNA reads TGTGCCAGCAGCTTATCGGGACAGGGCCCTGTCTATGGCTACACCTTC. This translates into CASSLSGQGPVYGYTF. The full variable domain, in which reference TRBV7-9 and TRBJ1-2 provide the parts outside the CDR3, is DTGVSQNPRHKITKRGQNVTFRCDPISEHNRLYWYRQTLGQGPEFLTYFQNEAQLEKSRLLSDRFSAERPKGSFSTLEIQRTEQGDSAMYLCASSLSGQGPVYGYTFGSGTRLTVV.

The chain combines TRBV11-2 with TRBJ1-4; D not resolved. Looked up from germline, CDR1 is SGHAT and CDR2 is FQNNGV. Trimming took 2 bases from V and 12 from J, leaving 19 bases between them. This CDR3 is built from 15 residues. CDR3 DNA: TGTGCCAGCAGCTTACGTGGCTCGGTACCGAGGGAACTGTTTTTT. Encoded protein: CASSLRGSVPRELFF.

This rearrangement joins TRBV3-1 (or the pseudogene TRBV3-2) to TRBJ2-7; 7 positions match TRBD2. V lost 8 bases to trimming and J lost 2 bases; unmatched junction nucleotides: 3. Germline V lookup: CDR1 LGHDT, CDR2 YNNKEL (reference sequence). This CDR3 region has 12 residues. CDR3 residues: CASGRGTYEQYF. DNA for the CDR3: TGTGCCAGCGGGAGGGGTACCTACGAGCAGTACTTC.

The rearrangement links TRBV19 to TRBJ2-2; D ambiguous. This CDR3 comprises 13 residues. V was cut by 5 bases and J by 1 base, with 5 bases left in between. CDR1 LNHDA and CDR2 SQIVND come from the germline V gene (reference sequence). The CDR3 bases are TGTGCCAGTAGTTCGGGGAACACCGGGGAGCTGTTTTTT. It is translated as CASSSGNTGELFF.

V gene TRBV5-1 combines with J gene TRBJ2-7; the match to TRBD2 covers 11 bases. The CDR3 is 14 residues long. V lost 6 bases and J lost 2; bases outside the gene matches: 4. CDR1 is SGHRS, CDR2 YFSETQ, per germline. Written as DNA, the CDR3 is TGCGCCAGCACGCCGACTAGCGGGACCTACGAGCAGTACTTC. Its translation: CASTPTSGTYEQYF.

The CDR3: CASSEFGGGGSEQFF. In nucleotides, the CDR3 is TGTGCCAGCAGTGAATTTGGTGGGGGGGGCTCTGAGCAGTTCTTC. The gene calls are TRBV25-1 and TRBJ2-1; tentatively, D is TRBD2 (7 bases). CDR1 and CDR2 (germline): MGHDK, SYGVNS. V lost 1 base, J lost 9 bases, and 16 bases lay in between. CDR3 size: 15 residues.

The V and J genes are TRBV5-4 and TRBJ2-1; TRBD2 is a possible D gene (5 bases). The CDR3 runs to 15 residues. V dropped 7 bases and J dropped 6 bases, with 20 bases sitting between them. The germline V gene encodes CDR1 SGHNT and CDR2 YYREEE (reference sequence). The CDR3: CASGRPTANRNEQFF. The DNA for the CDR3 is TGTGCCAGCGGGAGACCGACTGCGAATCGCAATGAGCAGTTCTTC.

This clone was seen just once. The J gene is TRBJ1-2, the V gene TRBV27; 8 bases line up with TRBD1. The CDR3 is 14 amino acids. J gave up 4 bases and V 4 bases, and 5 bases lay outside the gene matches. The germline V gene encodes CDR1 MNHEY and CDR2 SMNVEV (reference sequence). CDR3 amino acids: CASSSYGTGYGYTF. The CDR3 region has the DNA TGTGCCAGCAGTTCTTACGGGACAGGCTATGGCTACACCTTC.

The chain links TRBV12-3 or TRBV12-4 to TRBJ2-5; 8 nucleotides match TRBD1. The CDR3 consists of 13 residues. With V trimmed by 5 bases and J by 5 bases, 4 bases remained unmatched. The CDR3 sequence is CASSQGARETQYF. CDR3 sequence (DNA): TGTGCCAGCAGTCAGGGGGCTCGGGAGACCCAGTACTTC.

This clone was picked up a small number of times. This sequence joins TRBV28 and TRBJ1-6; D not resolved. The CDR3 extends over 14 amino acids. CDR1 and CDR2 from the germline V gene are MDHEN and SYDVKM. V was trimmed by 6 bases and J by 0 bases, leaving 6 bases between them. In DNA form, the CDR3 reads TGTGCCAGCAGCTTGAGCTCCTATAATTCACCCCTCCACTTT. Amino acids: CASSLSSYNSPLHF.

This sequence joins TRBV5-5 and TRBJ2-7, with TRBD1 matching over 9 bases. The CDR3 sequence is 15 residues long. The germline V gene has CDR1 SGHKS and CDR2 YYEKEE (reference sequence). J gave up 7 bases and V 0 bases, and 8 bases lay outside the gene matches. CDR3 sequence reads: CASSLGPQGAGEQYF. In nucleotides, the CDR3 is TGTGCCAGCAGCTTGGGCCCACAGGGGGCCGGTGAGCAGTACTTC.

CDR3 loop: CASSSSGYQFF. CDR3 coding DNA: TGTGCCAGCAGTTCTAGCGGCTATCAGTTCTTC. The V call is TRBV2, the J call TRBJ2-1; TRBD2 aligns across 7 bases. CDR3 size: 11 residues. Per the germline V gene, CDR1 is SNHLY and CDR2 is FYNNEI. V dropped 5 bases and J dropped 13; count of bases not matched to a gene: 5.

The V gene is TRBV3-1 (or the pseudogene TRBV3-2), the J gene TRBJ2-2; a weak D match, TRBD2 (5 bases). V shed 4 bases and J shed 7 bases, with 19 bases lying between them. CDR1 LGHDT and CDR2 YNNKEL come from the germline V gene (reference sequence). The CDR3 loop spans 16 amino acids. The CDR3 DNA reads TGTGCCAGCAGCCCCTATGAGGGCCAAGGTATCGGGGAGCTGTTTTTT. It yields the protein CASSPYEGQGIGELFF.

This clone was counted once. V is TRBV7-2 and J is TRBJ2-2, with D possibly matching TRBD2 (5 bases). The CDR3 has 13 amino acids. Trimming stripped 6 bases from V and 6 bases from J, with 11 bases between. The germline gives CDR1 SGHTA, CDR2 FQGNSA. This CDR3 is CASRRNGAGELFF. The CDR3 region has the DNA TGTGCCAGCAGACGTAACGGGGCCGGGGAGCTGTTTTTT.

This chain connects TRBV10-3 to TRBJ2-1; TRBD2 aligns across 11 bases. V lost 3 bases and J lost 5; bases outside the gene matches: 9. CDR1 and CDR2 (germline): ENHRY, SYGVKD. CDR3 length equals 17 residues. The DNA for the CDR3 is TGTGCCATCAGTGACTCCTTGACTAGCGGGACACACAATGAGCAGTTCTTC. Its protein is CAISDSLTSGTHNEQFF.

This chain links TRBV19 with TRBJ2-2; possibly TRBD2 for D (6 bases). V lost 6 bases, J lost 5 bases, and 22 bases lay in between. This CDR3 region has 17 residues. Germline V gives CDR1 LNHDA, CDR2 SQIVND (reference sequence). CDR3 sequence (DNA): TGTGCCAGTAGCCCTAAGGGGTACGGGACTTCAACCGGGGAGCTGTTTTTT. It translates to CASSPKGYGTSTGELFF.

This sequence joins TRBV5-4 and TRBJ2-7, with TRBD2 identical over 7 bases. Germline V gives CDR1 SGHNT, CDR2 YYREEE (reference sequence). The CDR3 is 15 residues long. The ends lost 4 bases at V and 7 bases at J; junction bases unmatched: 14. This CDR3 reads CASSPGEAGAGEQYF. The CDR3 DNA reads TGTGCCAGCAGCCCCGGTGAGGCGGGAGCGGGTGAGCAGTACTTC.

V is TRBV19 and J is TRBJ2-1; the D is unclear. V was trimmed by 3 bases and J by 2 bases, leaving 11 bases between them. CDR3 length: 15 residues. The germline V gene encodes CDR1 LNHDA and CDR2 SQIVND (reference sequence). CDR3 in DNA: TGTGCCAGTAGTATTTCGGGTTCTACCTACAATGAGCAGTTCTTC. Translation: CASSISGSTYNEQFF.

This chain's CDR3 is CASRNSGSPSYNEQFF. The CDR3 DNA is TGTGCCAGCAGGAATAGCGGGAGTCCCTCCTACAATGAGCAGTTCTTC. The chain combines TRBV28 with TRBJ2-1; 9 positions match TRBD2. Germline V CDR1 and CDR2: MDHEN, SYDVKM. Trimming cost V 6 bases and J 0 bases; bases outside gene matches: 6. The length of the CDR3 is 16 residues.

This clone was observed a single time. V is TRBV6-5 and J is TRBJ2-1, with 7 bases fitting TRBD2. Unmatched junction bases numbered 1, after V lost 4 bases and J lost 7 bases. The CDR3 is 12 amino acids. Looked up from germline, CDR1 is MNHEY and CDR2 is SVGAGI. The CDR3 loop is CASSFGGNEQFF. The CDR3 coding sequence is TGTGCCAGCAGTTTCGGGGGGAATGAGCAGTTCTTC.

This clone was counted between two and nine times. The genes are TRBV5-4 and TRBJ1-3; D possibly corresponds to TRBD1 (6 bases). The CDR3 sequence is 15 residues long. V was cut by 4 bases and J by 0 bases, with 11 bases left in between. Germline lookup yields CDR1 SGHNT and CDR2 YYREEE (reference sequence). The DNA for the CDR3 is TGTGCCAGCAGCCGAGGGGGGGGCTCTGGAAACACCATATATTTT. Translating it yields CASSRGGGSGNTIYF.

The V gene is TRBV5-1, the J gene TRBJ2-6, with D maybe TRBD1 (8 bases). The CDR3 is 17 amino acids. Trimming took off 3 bases at V and 2 bases at J, with 15 bases between the two ends. Germline V lookup: CDR1 SGHRS, CDR2 YFSETQ. CDR3 amino acids: CASSSRQGRAGANVLTF. For the CDR3, the DNA is TGCGCCAGCAGCTCTCGACAGGGGAGGGCTGGGGCCAACGTCCTGACTTTC.